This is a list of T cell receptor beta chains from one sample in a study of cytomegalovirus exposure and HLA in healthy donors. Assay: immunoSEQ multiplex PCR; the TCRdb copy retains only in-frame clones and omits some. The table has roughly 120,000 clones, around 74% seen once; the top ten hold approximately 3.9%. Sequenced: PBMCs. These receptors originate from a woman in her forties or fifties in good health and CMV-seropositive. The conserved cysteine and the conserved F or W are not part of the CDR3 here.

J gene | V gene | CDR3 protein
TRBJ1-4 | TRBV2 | ASTAGPTNEKLF
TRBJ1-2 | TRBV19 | ASSIELRAGIYGYT
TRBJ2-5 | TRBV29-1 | SVTKTSGETQY
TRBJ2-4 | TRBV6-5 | ATGQGNKNIQY
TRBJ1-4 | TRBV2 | ASLQQGVEKLF
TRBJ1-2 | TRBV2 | ASSNRARGYT
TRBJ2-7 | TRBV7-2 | ASSLGQKTYEQY
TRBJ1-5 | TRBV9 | ASSVEGADQPQH
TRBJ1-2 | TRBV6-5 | ASAERSNYGYT
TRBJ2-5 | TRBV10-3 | AISASRGLEETQY
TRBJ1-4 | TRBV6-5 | ASSYSGQGHEKLF
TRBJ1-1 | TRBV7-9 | ASSLVLPETEAF
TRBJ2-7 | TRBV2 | ASSGGQASSYEQY
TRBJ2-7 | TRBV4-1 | ASSPKTPGTGLPYEQY
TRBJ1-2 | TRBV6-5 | ASSYSRDRGTYGYT
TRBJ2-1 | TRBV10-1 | ASSGIDNEQF
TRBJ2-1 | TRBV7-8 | ASSLDPGTSYNEQF
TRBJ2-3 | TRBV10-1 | ASSDRGRTDTQY
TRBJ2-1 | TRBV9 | ASSVAGGSHNEQF
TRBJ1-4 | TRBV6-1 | ASSETGTGSEKLF
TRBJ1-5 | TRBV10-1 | ASSATGDQPQH
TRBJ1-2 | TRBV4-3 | ASSQTRQGTYGYT
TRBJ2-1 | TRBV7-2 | ASSHISGGPYNEQF
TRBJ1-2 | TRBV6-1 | ASRVGGARGYT
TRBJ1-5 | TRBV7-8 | ASSWPGQPQH
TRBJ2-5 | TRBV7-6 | ASSQTALWETQY
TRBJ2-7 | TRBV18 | ASSPPSGSSYEQY
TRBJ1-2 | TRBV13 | ASSLNRGANYGYT
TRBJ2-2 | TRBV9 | ASSVTQDGTGELF
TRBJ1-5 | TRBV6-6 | ASSYGSGGNQPQH
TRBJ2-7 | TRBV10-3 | AISQTGGSYEQY
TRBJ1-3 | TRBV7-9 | ASSPWDRGQGNTIY
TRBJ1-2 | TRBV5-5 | ASSPQEGKGYT
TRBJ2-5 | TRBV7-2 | ASSLSRETQY
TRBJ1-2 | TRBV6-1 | ASSDYHRDSNYGYT
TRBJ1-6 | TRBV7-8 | ASSLALRQGEPLH
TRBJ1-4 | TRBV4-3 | ASSQDGSFEDEKLF
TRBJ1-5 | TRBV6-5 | ASSEFPGNQPQH
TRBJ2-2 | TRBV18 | ASSLQTWTGVNTGELF
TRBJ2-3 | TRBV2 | ASSGTSDTQY
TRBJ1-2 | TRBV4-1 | ASSLTPPGVGYGYT
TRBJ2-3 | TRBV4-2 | ASSQVLAGGPSTDTQY
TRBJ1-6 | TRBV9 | ASSDTGGVSPLH